This T cell receptor beta chain is from a study of cytomegalovirus exposure and HLA in healthy donors. Study-wide background: An early data release held around 80 million unique TCRs from HLA-typed donors. Study-wide results and limits: Later analysis demonstrated an association between a missense DCLRE1C variant and TCR beta V- and J-gene trimming. Some TCR beta chains (about 180 of them) were listed as cytomegalovirus-associated.

Trimming left V 3 bases short and J 4 bases short, with 17 bases between. The CDR3 runs to 16 residues. CDR1 is MNHEY and CDR2 is SMNVEV in the germline V gene (reference sequence). Primers included in the PCR were 60 Vbeta and 13 Jbeta primers. Clones were read by immunoSEQ multiplex PCR, and TCRdb kept only the in-frame ones, dropping some. Found here are more than 75,000 clones, approximately 84% of them singletons; the top ten hold roughly 5.5%. Concerning this clone itself: Antigen unknown.

The specimen was PBMCs. This receptor was identified in a woman younger than 30 in good health and CMV-seropositive. The chain has TRBV27 and TRBJ2-3; possibly TRBD1 for D (5 bases). The CDR3 sequence is CASSFTRTGRADTQYF. The CDR3 DNA reads TGTGCCAGCAGTTTCACAAGAACAGGAAGGGCAGATACGCAGTATTTT.